The clone carrying this TCR beta chain was observed many times. The data belong to a study of CD8+CD57+ T cells in acquired aplastic anemia. CDR3 and TCR beta VDJ profiling relied on genomic DNA as the template. A single record per CDR3 protein comes from TCRdb applying MiXCR to the reads. Altogether roughly 220,000 distinct CDR3 sequences are present, less than 75% being singletons, with the ten largest covering around 60%. The authors sequenced patients whose flow cytometry had shown CD8+CD57+ cell expansion. V was clipped by 6 bases and J by 4 bases; unmatched bases: 2. CDR3 length equals 15 residues. The germline V gene encodes CDR1 MNHNS and CDR2 SASEGT.

The chain recombines TRBV6-1 with TRBJ2-3, with 15 bases matching TRBD2. Source material: sorted CD4+, CD8+, or CD8+CD57+ T cells (not recorded which) from PBMCs. The clonotype originates from a human donor with aplastic anemia. The CDR3 sequence is CASSGTSGGPDTQYF. The CDR3 nucleotides read TGTGCCAGCAGCGGGACTAGCGGGGGGCCAGATACGCAGTATTTT.